These 30 T cell receptor beta chains were all obtained from the same sample, sequenced in a study of cytomegalovirus exposure and HLA in healthy donors. Here immunoSEQ multiplex PCR was the method, and the copy in TCRdb shows in-frame clones only, minus some. Of approximately 190,000 clones listed, about four fifths are singletons. Sequenced material: PBMCs. The receptors were sampled from a man between 18 and 35 years old in good health and CMV-seropositive.

This clone was detected a few times. This chain joins TRBV2 and TRBJ2-7; perhaps TRBD1 as D (5 bases). Germline V gene sequence: CDR1 SNHLY, CDR2 FYNNEI. V gave up 6 bases and J gave up 3 bases, with 9 bases separating them. The CDR3 extends over 12 amino acids. CDR3 sequence reads: CASRDNHYEQYF. CDR3 coding DNA: TGTGCCAGCAGGGACAACCACTACGAGCAGTACTTC.

V and J are TRBV5-4 and TRBJ2-5, with 10 bases identical to TRBD2. Germline assignment: CDR1 SGHNT and CDR2 YYREEE (reference sequence). Trimming cost V 7 bases and J 2 bases; bases outside gene matches: 5. The CDR3 length is 14 residues. CDR3 nucleotide sequence: TGTGCCAGCCATCTAGCGGGAGTGCAAGAGACCCAGTACTTC. It codes for CASHLAGVQETQYF.

This clone was found once. The chain uses TRBV29-1 and TRBJ2-1; 12 bases fit TRBD2. With V trimmed by 4 bases and J by 10 bases, 11 bases remained unmatched. Germline CDR1 is SQVTM and CDR2 is ANQGSEA. This CDR3 region has 15 residues. The CDR3, as DNA: TGCAGCGTTGCCCGACGACTAGCGGGAGTGAGCGAGCAGTTCTTC. Amino acids: CSVARRLAGVSEQFF.

The chain uses TRBV6-1 and TRBJ2-3, with 10 bases aligning to TRBD1. Germline V lookup: CDR1 MNHNS, CDR2 SASEGT. Trimming cost V 5 bases and J 5 bases; bases outside gene matches: 7. This CDR3 is 15 amino acids long. CDR3 DNA: TGTGCCAGCAGTCGACAGGGGGCTGGGAGAGATACGCAGTATTTT. Protein: CASSRQGAGRDTQYF.

This clone has just a few counts. The chain is built from TRBV5-1 and TRBJ2-7; D is ambiguous. Germline CDR1 SGHRS, CDR2 YFSETQ. The CDR3 contains 14 residues. The V and J ends lost 1 base and 2 bases respectively, with 10 bases between them. The CDR3 loop is CASSLLGHTYEQYF. The CDR3 DNA reads TGCGCCAGCAGCTTGCTGGGCCATACCTACGAGCAGTACTTC.

The rearrangement uses TRBV27 and TRBJ2-1; 15 bases are shared with TRBD2. This CDR3 comprises 19 residues. The ends lost 5 bases at V and 6 bases at J; junction bases unmatched: 14. CDR1 and CDR2 (germline): MNHEY, SMNVEV (reference sequence). As DNA, the CDR3 is TGTGCCAGCAGTCTTACCTCGGGACTAGCGGGAGGAAGGAGCAATGAGCAGTTCTTC. It specifies CASSLTSGLAGGRSNEQFF.

The chain carries TRBV5-4 and TRBJ1-3; D is uncertain. This CDR3 is 14 amino acids long. The V end lost 9 bases, the J end lost 0 bases, and 13 bases lay between the germline ends. In germline, CDR1 is SGHNT, CDR2 YYREEE (reference sequence). CDR3 region: CATAPGLSGNTIYF. CDR3 DNA sequence: TGTGCCACCGCGCCGGGTCTCTCTGGAAACACCATATATTTT.

This chain connects TRBV27 to TRBJ1-1, with 8 bases lining up with TRBD1. V lost 3 bases, J lost 4 bases, and 4 bases stayed unmatched. Germline CDR1 and CDR2: MNHEY and SMNVEV (reference sequence). CDR3 length equals 14 residues. CDR3 region: CASSFGQGLTEAFF. CDR3 sequence (DNA): TGTGCCAGCAGTTTCGGACAGGGACTCACTGAAGCTTTCTTT.

The chain carries TRBV7-8 and TRBJ2-5; 10 nucleotides match TRBD2. The CDR3 extends over 17 amino acids. Germline V gene sequence: CDR1 SGHVS, CDR2 FQNEAQ. Trimming removed 1 base from V and 3 bases from J; junction bases left unmatched: 8. In DNA form, the CDR3 reads TGTGCCAGCAGCTTAGATGTCCTAGCGGGAGTTGAAGAGACCCAGTACTTC. Protein sequence: CASSLDVLAGVEETQYF. Variable domain in full (rest from reference TRBV7-8 and TRBJ2-5): GAGVSQSPRYKVAKRGQDVALRCDPISGHVSLFWYQQALGQGPEFLTYFQNEAQLDKSGLPSDRFFAERPEGSVSTLKIQRTQQEDSAVYLCASSLDVLAGVEETQYFGPGTRLLVL.

V usage is TRBV27 and J usage is TRBJ2-7; 10 bases align to TRBD1. CDR3 length equals 16 residues. CDR1 and CDR2 from the germline V gene are MNHEY and SMNVEV (reference sequence). J gave up 4 bases and V 10 bases, and 16 bases lay outside the gene matches. For the CDR3, the DNA is TGTGCCACCGGGACAGGGGACGGCCTTAGCAAGTACGAGCAGTACTTC. It encodes CATGTGDGLSKYEQYF.

The V gene is TRBV7-2, the J gene TRBJ1-1; possibly TRBD1 for D (6 bases). The CDR3 is 12 amino acids. In germline, CDR1 is SGHTA, CDR2 FQGNSA. Trimming cost V 6 bases and J 5 bases, with 10 bases left between them. The CDR3 DNA reads as TGTGCCAGCAGTGCCCAGGGGACTGAAGCTTTCTTT. It codes for CASSAQGTEAFF.

This clone is a singleton in its sample. The V gene is TRBV19, the J gene TRBJ1-5, with TRBD1 matching over 7 bases. This CDR3 has 14 amino acids. With V trimmed by 4 bases and J by 4 bases, 4 bases remained unmatched. Germline V gives CDR1 LNHDA, CDR2 SQIVND (reference sequence). The CDR3: CASSNLDRNQPQHF. The CDR3 DNA is TGTGCCAGTAGTAACCTGGACAGGAATCAGCCCCAGCATTTT.

Here the CDR3 reads CASSFSTAGPNAGELFF. The CDR3 DNA reads as TGTGCCAGCAGTTTTTCGACGGCAGGTCCAAACGCCGGGGAGCTGTTTTTT. V usage is TRBV27 and J usage is TRBJ2-2; D gene unclear. Trimming took 3 bases from V and 6 from J, leaving 20 bases between them. This CDR3 has 17 amino acids. Germline lookup yields CDR1 MNHEY and CDR2 SMNVEV (reference sequence).

The V call is TRBV7-6, the J call TRBJ2-3; no definite D call. The CDR3 loop spans 12 amino acids. Looked up from germline, CDR1 is SGHVS and CDR2 is FNYEAQ. The germline V and J ends were trimmed by 4 bases and 1 base, with 3 bases remaining between them. CDR3 in amino acids: CASSSGTDTQYF. The CDR3 nucleotides are TGTGCCAGCAGCTCAGGCACAGATACGCAGTATTTT.

This sequence joins TRBV10-3 and TRBJ2-7; possibly TRBD1 for D (6 bases). The CDR3 length is 16 residues. The V gene lost 7 bases and the J gene lost 7 bases, with 26 bases spanning the gap. Per the germline V gene, CDR1 is ENHRY and CDR2 is SYGVKD. DNA for the CDR3: TGTGCCATCACAGGGGACGGGGTTTCGCAGCAGAGAGAGCAGTACTTC. Protein sequence: CAITGDGVSQQREQYF.

The CDR3: CASSVAMGGIDEQFF. CDR3 in DNA: TGTGCCAGCAGCGTAGCTATGGGAGGGATCGATGAGCAGTTCTTC. The chain has TRBV9 and TRBJ2-1, with TRBD2 identical over 7 bases. This CDR3 contains 15 residues. The J segment lost 8 bases and the V segment lost 0 bases, leaving 8 bases of the junction unmatched. Germline V CDR1 and CDR2: SGDLS, YYNGEE.

This chain's CDR3 is CASSLEGTSGKNEQFF. CDR3 bases: TGTGCCAGCAGCTTAGAGGGGACTAGCGGGAAAAATGAGCAGTTCTTC. J is TRBJ2-1 and V is TRBV7-2, with 13 bases aligning to TRBD2. CDR1 and CDR2 from the germline V gene are SGHTA and FQGNSA. Unmatched junction bases numbered 4, after V lost 1 base and J lost 7 bases. CDR3 length: 16 amino acids.

This chain connects TRBV5-1 to TRBJ2-1, with TRBD1 matching over 7 bases. Germline V CDR1 and CDR2: SGHRS, YFSETQ. The CDR3 extends over 16 amino acids. The V segment lost 5 bases and the J segment 3 bases; nucleotides outside the gene matches: 11. In nucleotides, the CDR3 is TGCGCCAGCAGTCGGCGCACCGGGACAGACTACAATGAGCAGTTCTTC. Encoded protein: CASSRRTGTDYNEQFF. Full variable domain (missing parts from reference TRBV5-1 and TRBJ2-1): KAGVTQTPRYLIKTRGQQVTLSCSPISGHRSVSWYQQTPGQGLQFLFEYFSETQRNKGNFPGRFSGRQFSNSRSEMNVSTLELGDSALYLCASSRRTGTDYNEQFFGPGTRLTVL.

The chain links TRBV11-1 to TRBJ2-2; 10 bases are a match to TRBD2. The V gene end was trimmed by 2 bases and the J gene end by 6 bases; junction bases not matched to a gene: 9. Germline CDR1 reads SGHAT; CDR2 reads FQDESV (reference sequence). This CDR3 contains 17 residues. The CDR3 DNA reads as TGTGCCAGCAGCTTATCCGTTGGACTAGCGGCCTCCGGGGAGCTGTTTTTT. Protein product: CASSLSVGLAASGELFF.

The sample holds one count of this clone. The chain joins TRBV7-8 to TRBJ2-7, with 9 bases fitting TRBD2. CDR1 is SGHVS and CDR2 is FQNEAQ in the germline V gene. The CDR3 loop spans 17 amino acids. V lost 5 bases and J lost 7; bases outside the gene matches: 18. In DNA form, the CDR3 reads TGTGCCAGCAGCCAGACGGGTGGGCTAGCGGGACCCACGGAGCAGTACTTC. Translation gives CASSQTGGLAGPTEQYF.

This clone was seen just once. The chain recombines TRBV5-1 with TRBJ1-1; 8 nucleotides align to TRBD1. Trimming cost V 2 bases and J 1 base; bases outside gene matches: 10. CDR3 length equals 17 residues. From germline, CDR1 is SGHRS and CDR2 YFSETQ. CDR3 in amino acids: CASSFDRGDSSNTEAFF. The CDR3 DNA sequence: TGCGCCAGCAGCTTTGACAGGGGAGATAGTTCGAACACTGAAGCTTTCTTT.

The chain has TRBV9 and TRBJ2-3, with 15 bases matching TRBD2. This CDR3 contains 18 residues. J gave up 6 bases and V 4 bases, and 12 bases lay outside the gene matches. Germline CDR1 reads SGDLS; CDR2 reads YYNGEE. CDR3 sequence (DNA): TGTGCCAGCAGCCCCAATCATCCGGGACTAGCGGGAGGTGATACGCAGTATTTT. Translated: CASSPNHPGLAGGDTQYF.

The chain uses TRBV7-9 and TRBJ2-3, with D uncertain. The ends were cut back, 2 bases at V and 0 bases at J, with 12 bases in the middle. The germline V gene encodes CDR1 SEHNR and CDR2 FQNEAQ (reference sequence). This CDR3 has 16 amino acids. As DNA, the CDR3 is TGTGCCAGCAGCTTAATGACATCCGCTAGCACAGATACGCAGTATTTT. It yields the protein CASSLMTSASTDTQYF. Full variable domain (missing parts from reference TRBV7-9 and TRBJ2-3): DTGVSQNPRHKITKRGQNVTFRCDPISEHNRLYWYRQTLGQGPEFLTYFQNEAQLEKSRLLSDRFSAERPKGSFSTLEIQRTEQGDSAMYLCASSLMTSASTDTQYFGPGTRLTVL.

DNA for the CDR3: TGTGCCAGCAGCCAAGATCCTAGCAATGAGCAGTTCTTC. Translated: CASSQDPSNEQFF. The chain carries TRBV4-2 and TRBJ2-1; D not certain. V was pared by 0 bases and J by 6 bases, with 6 bases between. The germline gives CDR1 LGHNA, CDR2 YNFKEQ. This CDR3 comprises 13 residues.

The chain has TRBV29-1 and TRBJ2-2, with TRBD2 identical over 7 bases. The CDR3 length is 11 residues. The germline gives CDR1 SQVTM, CDR2 ANQGSEA. V lost 4 bases, J lost 7 bases, and 0 bases stayed unmatched. The CDR3 nucleotides read TGCAGCGTTGGGGAGGGCGGGGAGCTGTTTTTT. As protein: CSVGEGGELFF.

This rearrangement joins TRBV7-6 to TRBJ2-7; TRBD2 matches 9 bases. The CDR3 is made up of 16 amino acids. Germline V CDR1 and CDR2: SGHVS, FNYEAQ. The trim removed 1 base at V and 2 bases at J, leaving 6 bases unmatched. The chain's CDR3 is CASSLVASGAAYEQYF. The CDR3 DNA sequence: TGTGCCAGCAGCTTAGTTGCTAGCGGGGCGGCCTACGAGCAGTACTTC.

The CDR3 is CASSFGQFNQPQHF. CDR3 coding DNA: TGTGCCAGCAGCTTCGGACAGTTCAATCAGCCCCAGCATTTT. The chain joins TRBV7-8 to TRBJ1-5, with D possibly matching TRBD1 (6 bases). V was trimmed by 3 bases and J by 3 bases, leaving 9 bases between them. In germline, CDR1 is SGHVS, CDR2 FQNEAQ. This CDR3 has 14 residues.

The CDR3 is CASSPSQGNRYEQYF. In nucleotides, the CDR3 is TGTGCCAGCTCACCGAGCCAGGGGAATCGTTACGAGCAGTACTTC. The chain joins TRBV18 to TRBJ2-7, with D tentatively TRBD1 (6 bases). The CDR3 runs to 15 residues. The germline V gene encodes CDR1 KGHSH and CDR2 LQKENI. The V gene lost 3 bases and the J gene lost 4 bases, with 16 bases spanning the gap.

The chain links TRBV12-2 to TRBJ2-1; TRBD2, the table's D call, was not compared with the DNA. TRBV12-2 is annotated as a pseudogene. The CDR3 sequence is 14 residues long. The CDR3 is CASRLARSGGWQFF. CDR3 bases: TGTGCAAGTCGCTTAGCGAGGTCGGGCGGGTGGCAGTTCTTC.

V and J are TRBV30 and TRBJ2-3; maybe TRBD2 (5 bases). V was shortened by 0 bases and J by 5 bases, with 12 bases between the two germline ends. The V gene's germline CDR1 is GTSNPN and CDR2 SVGIG (reference sequence). This CDR3 region has 14 residues. The CDR3 is CAWSVLPRGDTQYF. The CDR3 DNA reads TGTGCCTGGAGTGTCCTTCCACGGGGAGATACGCAGTATTTT.